These 20 T cell receptor beta chains were all obtained from the same sample, sequenced in a study of cytomegalovirus exposure and HLA in healthy donors. PCR used 60 Vbeta primers and 13 Jbeta primers. Assay: immunoSEQ multiplex PCR; the TCRdb copy retains only in-frame clones and omits some. The data contain about 140,000 clones, 75% to 90% of them singletons. Source material: PBMCs. The receptor source for this set is a female donor in good health and CMV-seronegative.

This sequence joins TRBV5-1 and TRBJ2-7; TRBD1 matches at 10 bases. Per germline, CDR1 SGHRS and CDR2 YFSETQ. This CDR3 contains 16 residues. The V segment lost 2 bases and the J segment 6 bases; nucleotides outside the gene matches: 11. CDR3 sequence: CASSLRSDRGLFEQYF. The CDR3 DNA is TGCGCCAGCAGCTTAAGGTCCGACAGGGGGCTGTTCGAGCAGTACTTC.

The CDR3 coding sequence is TGTGCCATCAGTGAGGGGGGGGAGCAGTACTTC. Residues: CAISEGGEQYF. V usage is TRBV10-3 and J usage is TRBJ2-7, with D possibly TRBD2 on 6 matching bases. V was clipped by 2 bases and J by 7 bases, with 6 bases between them. The CDR3 spans 11 residues. The germline CDR1 and CDR2 sequences are ENHRY and SYGVKD.

The gene calls are TRBV6-5 and TRBJ2-7, with 7 bases that match TRBD1. J gave up 6 bases and V 2 bases, and 1 base lay outside the gene matches. The length of the CDR3 is 12 residues. Germline-derived CDR1 and CDR2 are MNHEY and SVGAGI. The CDR3 bases are TGTGCCAGCAGTTACGAGGGGGCCGAGCAGTACTTC. Encoded protein: CASSYEGAEQYF.

This sequence joins TRBV6-5 and TRBJ2-1; TRBD2 agrees at 10 bases. Trimming at V came to 4 bases and at J to 5 bases, leaving 5 bases not matched to a gene. Germline V CDR1 and CDR2: MNHEY, SVGAGI. The CDR3 contains 15 residues. CDR3 in amino acids: CASSLIAGGHNEQFF. CDR3 nucleotides: TGTGCCAGCAGTTTGATAGCGGGAGGTCACAATGAGCAGTTCTTC.

This clone showed up just once. V gene TRBV27 combines with J gene TRBJ2-7; tentatively, D is TRBD2 (5 bases). The CDR3 contains 12 residues. Per germline, CDR1 MNHEY and CDR2 SMNVEV (reference sequence). Trimming left V 3 bases short and J 7 bases short, with 10 bases between. The CDR3 DNA sequence: TGTGCCAGCAGTTTTTCGGGCGGGGAGCAGTACTTC. Translated: CASSFSGGEQYF.

This rearrangement joins TRBV28 to TRBJ2-1, with D perhaps TRBD2 (5 bases). The CDR3 is 14 residues long. V was pared by 5 bases and J by 0 bases, with 8 bases between. Germline CDR1 reads MDHEN; CDR2 reads SYDVKM. The CDR3 nucleotides are TGTGCCAGCAGTGGAGGAGTCTCCTACAATGAGCAGTTCTTC. Translated, it gives CASSGGVSYNEQFF.

This clone appeared a single time. J is TRBJ2-5 and V is TRBV7-6; 8 bases fit TRBD2. V lost 1 base, J lost 2 bases, and 9 bases stayed unmatched. This CDR3 has 17 residues. CDR1 is SGHVS, CDR2 FNYEAQ, per germline. CDR3 sequence reads: CASSLDPRTSRQETQYF. For the CDR3, the DNA is TGTGCCAGCAGCTTAGATCCAAGGACTAGCAGACAAGAGACCCAGTACTTC.

The chain links TRBV2 to TRBJ2-1, with TRBD2 matching 7 bases. V trimming: 4 bases; J trimming: 7 bases; junction bases outside the gene matches: 10. Germline-derived CDR1 and CDR2 are SNHLY and FYNNEI. The CDR3 has 15 residues. DNA of the CDR3: TGTGCCAGCAGTGTGTTGGGACGGGAGGAAAATGAGCAGTTCTTC. It yields the protein CASSVLGREENEQFF.

This chain connects TRBV5-1 to TRBJ1-1; D perhaps matches TRBD1 (5 bases). Germline assignment: CDR1 SGHRS and CDR2 YFSETQ. The CDR3 extends over 16 amino acids. The V and J ends lost 3 bases and 4 bases respectively, with 19 bases between them. For the CDR3, the DNA is TGCGCCAGCAGCTCCTTGGAGGGCTGGGGGGGCACTGAAGCTTTCTTT. The encoded protein is CASSSLEGWGGTEAFF.

The rearrangement joins TRBV4-2 to TRBJ2-5; TRBD2 is a possible D gene (6 bases). CDR1 and CDR2 from the germline V gene are LGHNA and YNFKEQ. Trimming removed 0 bases at V and 6 bases at J, with 17 bases between. The CDR3 has 16 residues. CDR3 protein: CASSQDTGSGAQTQYF. The CDR3, as DNA: TGTGCCAGCAGCCAAGATACCGGATCGGGAGCGCAGACCCAGTACTTC.

The chain employs TRBV18 and TRBJ1-2, with D possibly matching TRBD1 (5 bases). V lost 6 bases and J 4 bases, leaving 18 bases between the germline ends. Germline V gene sequence: CDR1 KGHSH, CDR2 LQKENI. This CDR3 spans 15 amino acids. The CDR3 coding sequence is TGTGCCAGCTCGTTACGGACGGGGGTCCCCTATGGCTACACCTTC. This sequence encodes CASSLRTGVPYGYTF.

The chain recombines TRBV2 with TRBJ1-2, with D tentatively TRBD1 (5 bases). Looked up from germline, CDR1 is SNHLY and CDR2 is FYNNEI. Trimming left V 2 bases short and J 6 bases short, with 10 bases between. The CDR3 covers 13 residues. The CDR3 spells CASSEQGSDGYTF. The DNA of the CDR3 is TGTGCCAGCAGTGAACAGGGCAGTGATGGCTACACCTTC.

Here the CDR3 DNA reads TGTGCCTGGAGTGTACCCCTTGCGGGAGGGTCCAATGAGCAGTTCTTC. Protein sequence: CAWSVPLAGGSNEQFF. The gene calls are TRBV30 and TRBJ2-1, with TRBD2 matching over 9 bases. V dropped 0 bases and J dropped 6; count of bases not matched to a gene: 9. The germline gives CDR1 GTSNPN, CDR2 SVGIG (reference sequence). The CDR3 is 16 residues long.

About this clone: At one boundary the junction diverges from the germline segment, which might be a read error. The genes are TRBV19 and TRBJ1-2; no firm D call. Germline V gives CDR1 LNHDA, CDR2 SQIVND (reference sequence). This CDR3 region has 13 residues. CDR3 bases: TGTGCCAGTAGCCCTCAAAGCGACTATGGCTACCCCTTC. Its protein is CASSPQSDYGYPF.

The chain carries TRBV28 and TRBJ1-5; D perhaps matches TRBD1 (5 bases). The V and J ends lost 1 base and 3 bases respectively, with 13 bases between them. Germline V gene data show CDR1 as MDHEN and CDR2 as SYDVKM. The CDR3 has 16 amino acids. The CDR3 spells CASSLYLTEYNQPQHF. CDR3 nucleotides: TGTGCCAGCAGTTTATACCTGACAGAGTACAATCAGCCCCAGCATTTT.

The genes are TRBV19 and TRBJ1-5; D is possibly TRBD1 (6 bases). Germline values: CDR1 LNHDA, CDR2 SQIVND (reference sequence). V lost 2 bases, J lost 5 bases, and 10 bases lay in between. This CDR3 comprises 14 residues. CDR3 sequence reads: CASSIKGGDQPQHF. The CDR3 DNA is TGTGCCAGTAGTATAAAGGGGGGGGATCAGCCCCAGCATTTT.

Here the CDR3 reads CASSAGTGKETQYF. Here the CDR3 DNA reads TGTGCCAGCTCAGCCGGGACAGGGAAAGAGACCCAGTACTTC. The chain combines TRBV18 with TRBJ2-5, with TRBD1 identical over 9 bases. The V and J ends lost 5 bases and 3 bases, in that order; junction bases with no gene match: 4. The germline gives CDR1 KGHSH, CDR2 LQKENI. The CDR3 runs 14 residues.

This clone was picked up one time. The rearrangement joins TRBV19 to TRBJ2-3, with TRBD2 matching 9 bases. V lost 3 bases to trimming and J lost 1 base; unmatched junction nucleotides: 2. The CDR3 loop spans 15 amino acids. Germline V gene data show CDR1 as LNHDA and CDR2 as SQIVND (reference sequence). CDR3 sequence reads: CASSIQREGTDTQYF. The DNA of the CDR3 is TGTGCCAGTAGTATCCAGCGGGAGGGCACAGATACGCAGTATTTT.

J is TRBJ2-2 and V is TRBV15; the D is unclear. The CDR3 loop spans 13 amino acids. Trimming cost V 4 bases and J 4 bases, with 7 bases left between them. The germline CDR1 and CDR2 sequences are LNHNV and YYDKDF (reference sequence). The CDR3 bases are TGTGCCACCAGCACGGGTTCCACCGGGGAGCTGTTTTTT. Amino acid sequence: CATSTGSTGELFF.

This chain connects TRBV4-2 to TRBJ2-5, with 9 bases identical to TRBD1. From germline, CDR1 is LGHNA and CDR2 YNFKEQ. The length of the CDR3 is 16 residues. The V segment lost 3 bases and the J segment 5 bases; nucleotides outside the gene matches: 10. The CDR3 region is CASSHSRTGVLETQYF. Here the CDR3 DNA reads TGTGCCAGCAGCCATTCGCGGACAGGGGTGTTGGAGACCCAGTACTTC.